The source of this T cell receptor beta chain is a study of CD8 T cells in cerebrospinal fluid in Alzheimer's disease. By frequency, this clonotype is hyperexpanded (1% or more). TCRdb reworked the 10x single-cell sequencing reads into one entry per CDR3 protein, no DNA. Seen in this sample are under 550 distinct CDR3 sequences; the ten most common clones hold about 42%. The CDR3 has 18 residues. Germline V gene lookup returns CDR1 SGHTA and CDR2 FQGNSA. The sample comprised cerebrospinal fluid. The sequence was collected from a human donor with Parkinson's disease. The chain employs TRBV7-2 and TRBJ1-3; TCRdb designates TRBD1, a call that cannot be tested without DNA. The CDR3 protein is CASTSQRGRRLSGNTIYF.